This T cell receptor (beta chain) was captured in a study of shared clonotypes between healthy human individuals. Data came from immunoSEQ multiplex PCR; TCRdb stores just in-frame clones and leaves some out. In the table there are fewer than 600,000 clones, around three quarters of which are singletons. The CDR3 loop spans 13 amino acids. Trimming left V 8 bases short and J 6 bases short, with 13 bases between. CDR1 is WNHNN, CDR2 SYGVQD, per germline (reference sequence). The genes are TRBV10-1 and TRBJ2-2, with a tentative D call TRBD1 (5 bases). The TCR was taken from a middle-aged woman in good health. Some clones in this sample may be carry-over from other donors' samples. The sequencing sample was made of PBMCs. The CDR3 DNA sequence: TGCGCCAGCCGACAGTCAGACCCCGGGGAGCTGTTTTTT. It is translated as CASRQSDPGELFF.